The 29 T cell receptor beta chains given below trace back to one sample, sequenced in a study of T-cell memory formation after mild COVID-19. TCRdb analysed the 5' RACE reads with MiXCR anew, one entry per CDR3 protein. Of about 500,000 distinct CDR3 sequences listed, around 20% are singletons. Sequencing was performed on PBMCs or a T cell subset sorted from them (not recorded which). The receptors here all came from an adult woman who had mild COVID-19 (a few samples of this study predate the infection). Cell type and time point are not known.

V gene TRBV7-9 combines with J gene TRBJ2-5; no clear D gene. CDR1 is SEHNR and CDR2 is FQNEAQ in the germline V gene (reference sequence). Trimming cost V 1 base and J 2 bases, with 14 bases left between them. CDR3 length: 16 residues. This CDR3 is CASSLGKGINQETQYF. The CDR3 DNA reads TGTGCCAGCAGCTTAGGAAAAGGGATAAATCAAGAGACCCAGTACTTC.

This clonotype was counted a few times. The chain joins TRBV13 to TRBJ2-5, with 12 bases fitting TRBD2. The trim removed 6 bases at V and 5 bases at J, leaving 10 bases unmatched. This CDR3 has 16 residues. Per germline, CDR1 PRHDT and CDR2 FYEKMQ (reference sequence). The CDR3: CASRDASGGAGETQYF. CDR3 sequence (DNA): TGTGCCAGCAGGGACGCTAGCGGGGGGGCCGGGGAGACCCAGTACTTC.

The rearrangement links TRBV12-3 or TRBV12-4 to TRBJ1-2; TRBD1 aligns across 11 bases. The ends lost 1 base at V and 12 bases at J; junction bases unmatched: 7. The length of the CDR3 is 14 residues. The CDR3 reads CASSLGDRGSRDTF. Here the CDR3 DNA reads TGTGCCAGCAGTTTAGGGGACAGGGGGAGTAGGGACACCTTC.

This clonotype has more than one count but fewer than ten. V and J are TRBV7-9 and TRBJ2-3, with 14 bases matching TRBD2. Germline values: CDR1 SEHNR, CDR2 FQNEAQ (reference sequence). There are 17 residues in the CDR3. V shed 3 bases and J 11 bases; nucleotides not matched to a gene: 13. The CDR3 protein is CASSFAIPGLAGDVQYF. The CDR3 DNA follows: TGTGCCAGCAGCTTCGCTATTCCGGGACTAGCGGGGGATGTGCAGTATTTT.

This clonotype appeared a few times. The gene calls are TRBV7-6 and TRBJ2-1; 7 nucleotides align to TRBD2. CDR3 length equals 15 residues. Germline V CDR1 and CDR2: SGHVS, FNYEAQ. J lost 8 bases, V lost 1 base, and 8 bases had no gene match. CDR3 in amino acids: CASSLDAGVGYEQFF. In DNA, the CDR3 is TGTGCCAGCAGCTTAGACGCGGGAGTGGGTTATGAGCAGTTCTTC. The full variable domain, its missing parts supplied by reference TRBV7-6 and TRBJ2-1, is GAGVSQSPRYKVTKRGQDVALRCDPISGHVSLYWYRQALGQGPEFLTYFNYEAQQDKSGLPNDRFSAERPEGSISTLTIQRTEQRDSAMYRCASSLDAGVGYEQFFGPGTRLTVL.

This clonotype was observed a few times. This sequence joins TRBV4-1 and TRBJ2-1; tentatively, D is TRBD1 or TRBD2 (5 bases each). The ends were cut back, 1 base at V and 4 bases at J, with 11 bases in the middle. Germline CDR1 is MGHRA and CDR2 is YSYEKL. The CDR3 totals 15 residues. CDR3 region: CASSQAGTLYNEQFF. DNA for the CDR3: TGCGCCAGCAGCCAAGCCGGGACCCTATACAATGAGCAGTTCTTC.

This clonotype was counted between two and nine times. CDR3 nucleotides: TGCGCCAGCAGCCAGTCCGGGACAGGGGGGCTGGGAGCCGGGGAGCTGTTTTTT. Amino acid sequence: CASSQSGTGGLGAGELFF. V is TRBV4-1 and J is TRBJ2-2; the match to TRBD1 covers 11 bases. The J segment lost 6 bases and the V segment lost 3 bases, leaving 12 bases of the junction unmatched. The germline V gene has CDR1 MGHRA and CDR2 YSYEKL. CDR3 length equals 18 residues.

The table lists this clonotype with many counts. The chain carries TRBV15 and TRBJ2-5, with D possibly called TRBD1 or TRBD2 (5 bases each). There are 16 residues in the CDR3. From germline, CDR1 is LNHNV and CDR2 YYDKDF (reference sequence). The ends were cut back, 0 bases at V and 5 bases at J, with 16 bases in the middle. This CDR3 reads CATSREDGTPMETQYF. The CDR3, as DNA: TGTGCCACCAGCAGAGAAGACGGGACCCCAATGGAGACCCAGTACTTC.

This chain links TRBV12-3 or TRBV12-4 with TRBJ1-3; D uncertain. The CDR3 runs to 22 residues. The V end lost 6 bases, the J end lost 2 bases, and 35 bases lay between the germline ends. The CDR3 nucleotides are TGTGCCAGCAGCCCAATCAGCAAACGATCTTCATGGATCCTAGGGCCTGGAAACACCATATATTTT. Protein: CASSPISKRSSWILGPGNTIYF.

CDR3 DNA sequence: TGTGCCAGCAGCTTAGCGCGGGGGCTGGGTACTGAAGCTTTCTTT. Its protein product is CASSLARGLGTEAFF. The gene calls are TRBV7-2 and TRBJ1-1; possibly TRBD1 for D (6 bases). The CDR3 spans 15 residues. CDR1 and CDR2 (germline): SGHTA, FQGNSA. V was cut by 0 bases and J by 5 bases, with 13 bases left in between.

V usage is TRBV7-2 and J usage is TRBJ2-3, with 7 bases matching TRBD1. Per the germline V gene, CDR1 is SGHTA and CDR2 is FQGNSA. This CDR3 has 15 amino acids. The J segment lost 3 bases and the V segment lost 5 bases, leaving 8 bases of the junction unmatched. The DNA of the CDR3 is TGTGCCAGCAGCACCCGGGACAGCCTGACAGATACGCAGTATTTT. Amino acid sequence: CASSTRDSLTDTQYF.

This clonotype was seen a single time. The genes are TRBV12-3 or TRBV12-4 and TRBJ1-1; tentative D call: TRBD1 (5 bases). CDR3 length equals 15 residues. Trimming left V 6 bases short and J 5 bases short, with 19 bases between. The DNA of the CDR3 is TGTGCCAGCAGATCCGGCGGGGGTTTTGGTACTGAAGCTTTCTTT. This gives the protein CASRSGGGFGTEAFF.

The V gene is TRBV7-8, the J gene TRBJ1-4; D unclear. CDR1 and CDR2 (germline): SGHVS, FQNEAQ. This CDR3 region has 16 residues. V lost 4 bases and J 0 bases, leaving 12 bases between the germline ends. As DNA, the CDR3 is TGTGCCAGCAGCTCACCCATCAGATCAACTAATGAAAAACTGTTTTTT. Residues: CASSSPIRSTNEKLFF.

V gene TRBV5-1 combines with J gene TRBJ1-5; no clear D gene. The germline V gene encodes CDR1 SGHRS and CDR2 YFSETQ. The CDR3 has 13 residues. Trimming cost V 0 bases and J 5 bases, with 6 bases left between them. Written as DNA, the CDR3 is TGCGCCAGCAGCTTGGACACCGATCAGCCCCAGCATTTT. It translates to CASSLDTDQPQHF.

This chain connects TRBV6-2 or TRBV6-3 to TRBJ2-1; either TRBD1 or TRBD2 may fit D (5 bases each). V lost 7 bases and J lost 7, with 23 bases in between. Per the germline V gene, CDR1 is MNHEY and CDR2 is SVGEGT. CDR3 length: 16 residues. CDR3 DNA: TGTGCCAGCAATCCCTCTTCAGGGTGGTGGGGGAATGAGCAGTTCTTC. This gives the protein CASNPSSGWWGNEQFF.

V usage is TRBV7-6 and J usage is TRBJ2-7; no clear D. Trimming cost V 0 bases and J 3 bases, with 12 bases left between them. The CDR3 spans 15 residues. From germline, CDR1 is SGHVS and CDR2 FNYEAQ. CDR3 region: CASSLASGSYYEQYF. In nucleotides, the CDR3 is TGTGCCAGCAGCTTAGCTTCGGGTTCGTACTACGAGCAGTACTTC.

This clonotype was recorded at least ten times. The chain employs TRBV7-2 and TRBJ2-3; D unclear. The germline V gene encodes CDR1 SGHTA and CDR2 FQGNSA. V shed 2 bases and J shed 4 bases, with 7 bases lying between them. The CDR3 totals 13 residues. The CDR3: CASSLSLADTQYF. The CDR3 DNA follows: TGTGCCAGCAGCTTATCATTGGCAGATACGCAGTATTTT.

This chain uses TRBV7-2 with TRBJ2-5; 10 nucleotides line up with TRBD2. CDR1 and CDR2 (germline): SGHTA, FQGNSA. Germline trimming cut 1 base from V and 3 bases from J; bases unmatched to any gene: 8. This CDR3 spans 17 amino acids. The CDR3 region has the DNA TGTGCCAGCAGCTTAGTCGATCTAGCGGGGGCTAAAGAGACCCAGTACTTC. It translates to CASSLVDLAGAKETQYF.

This clonotype was detected ten times or more. The CDR3 nucleotides read TGTGCCAGCAGCTTGGGATTAGCCAAAAACATTCAGTACTTC. It codes for CASSLGLAKNIQYF. The V and J genes are TRBV7-8 and TRBJ2-4; D remains ambiguous. The germline V gene encodes CDR1 SGHVS and CDR2 FQNEAQ. Trimming cost V 3 bases and J 0 bases, with 6 bases left between them. This CDR3 has 14 residues.

The sample holds a few counts of this clonotype. J is TRBJ2-1 and V is TRBV5-1, with D possibly being TRBD1 or TRBD2 (5 bases each). With 4 bases removed from V and 3 bases from J, the gap between germline ends came to 17 bases. There are 16 residues in the CDR3. Germline CDR1 SGHRS, CDR2 YFSETQ. The CDR3 DNA reads TGCGCCAGCAGCCCGATCGCCGGGACGGACTACAATGAGCAGTTCTTC. Translated, it gives CASSPIAGTDYNEQFF. The whole variable domain, remainder taken from reference TRBV5-1 and TRBJ2-1, is KAGVTQTPRYLIKTRGQQVTLSCSPISGHRSVSWYQQTPGQGLQFLFEYFSETQRNKGNFPGRFSGRQFSNSRSEMNVSTLELGDSALYLCASSPIAGTDYNEQFFGPGTRLTVL.

The J gene is TRBJ2-2, the V gene TRBV12-3 or TRBV12-4, with 9 bases identical to TRBD2. The CDR3 has 16 amino acids. V shed 5 bases, J shed 2 bases, and the junction held 6 bases outside the gene matches. DNA of the CDR3: TGTGCCAGCAGTCTTTTTAGCGGGAGCAACACCGGGGAGCTGTTTTTT. It specifies CASSLFSGSNTGELFF.

This clonotype was picked up a small number of times. The chain carries TRBV29-1 and TRBJ2-1; 9 bases are a match to TRBD2. The CDR3 runs 15 residues. Germline lookup yields CDR1 SQVTM and CDR2 ANQGSEA. V shed 5 bases, J shed 0 bases, and the junction held 5 bases outside the gene matches. CDR3 DNA sequence: TGCAGCGTTTCAGCGGGGGGTCGCTCCTACAATGAGCAGTTCTTC. This translates into CSVSAGGRSYNEQFF.

On this clonotype itself: This clone may be a read error of a much larger clone one base away. V gene TRBV3-1 combines with J gene TRBJ2-5; D gene uncertain. Germline loops: CDR1 LGHDT, CDR2 YNNKEL (reference sequence). V was shortened by 0 bases and J by 5 bases, with 4 bases between the two germline ends. The CDR3 sequence is 12 residues long. CDR3 residues: CASSQDAETQYF. CDR3 in DNA: TGTGCCAGCAGCCAAGATGCGGAGACCCAGTACTTC.

The chain employs TRBV21-1 and TRBJ2-3; no DNA check was done on the table's D call, TRBD2. TRBV21-1 is assigned pseudogene status. The CDR3 is made up of 20 amino acids. CDR3 residues: CASSKAGRLAGPRFTDTQYF. The CDR3 DNA sequence: TGTGCCAGCAGCAAAGCGGGGAGGCTAGCGGGACCGAGATTCACAGATACGCAGTATTTT.

In nucleotides, the CDR3 is TGTGCCAGCAGTCACAGTCCCACAGATACGCAGTATTTT. Translation gives CASSHSPTDTQYF. This chain connects TRBV6-2 or TRBV6-3 to TRBJ2-3; D uncertain. The CDR3 extends over 13 amino acids. CDR1 MNHEY and CDR2 SVGEGT come from the germline V gene. The V gene lost 5 bases and the J gene lost 2 bases, with 8 bases spanning the gap.

This clonotype was recorded many times. The chain uses TRBV7-2 and TRBJ2-2; D may be TRBD2 (6 bases). Trimming removed 2 bases at V and 0 bases at J, with 10 bases between. CDR3 size: 16 residues. Germline V lookup: CDR1 SGHTA, CDR2 FQGNSA. The CDR3 region has the DNA TGTGCCAGCAGCTTAAGGCGGGGCGCGAACACCGGGGAGCTGTTTTTT. The encoded protein is CASSLRRGANTGELFF.

The chain links TRBV18 to TRBJ2-7, with 10 bases that match TRBD2. Trimming at V came to 4 bases and at J to 1 base, leaving 10 bases not matched to a gene. There are 17 residues in the CDR3. Germline assignment: CDR1 KGHSH and CDR2 LQKENI. DNA for the CDR3: TGTGCCAGCTCACTCTATACCCGGACTAGCGGATCCTACGAGCAGTACTTC. Amino acid sequence: CASSLYTRTSGSYEQYF.

There are a few counts of this clonotype. This sequence joins TRBV7-2 and TRBJ1-1, with a weak D call TRBD1 (5 bases). In germline, CDR1 is SGHTA, CDR2 FQGNSA. The CDR3 consists of 14 residues. The V and J ends lost 7 bases and 5 bases respectively, with 17 bases between them. The DNA for the CDR3 is TGTGCCAGCATCAATGGGGGGTATTTAACTGAAGCTTTCTTT. It specifies CASINGGYLTEAFF.

The chain is built from TRBV7-9 and TRBJ2-1; 8 bases agree with TRBD2. The germline V gene encodes CDR1 SEHNR and CDR2 FQNEAQ (reference sequence). The CDR3 totals 15 residues. V trimming: 5 bases; J trimming: 4 bases; junction bases outside the gene matches: 7. The CDR3 sequence: CASSQTGTRYNEQFF. CDR3 nucleotide sequence: TGTGCCAGCAGCCAGACCGGGACTAGGTACAATGAGCAGTTCTTC.